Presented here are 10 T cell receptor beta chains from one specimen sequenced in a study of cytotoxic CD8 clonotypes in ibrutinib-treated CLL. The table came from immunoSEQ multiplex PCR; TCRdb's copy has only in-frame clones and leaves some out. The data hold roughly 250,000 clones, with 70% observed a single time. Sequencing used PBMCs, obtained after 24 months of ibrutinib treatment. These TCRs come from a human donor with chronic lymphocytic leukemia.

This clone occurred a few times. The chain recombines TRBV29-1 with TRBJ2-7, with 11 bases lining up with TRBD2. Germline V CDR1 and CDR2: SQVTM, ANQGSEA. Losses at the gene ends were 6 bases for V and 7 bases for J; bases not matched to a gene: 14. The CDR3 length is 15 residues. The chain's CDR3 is CSVEGTSGDSGEQYF. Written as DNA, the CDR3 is TGCAGCGTCGAGGGGACTAGCGGAGATTCGGGAGAGCAGTACTTC.

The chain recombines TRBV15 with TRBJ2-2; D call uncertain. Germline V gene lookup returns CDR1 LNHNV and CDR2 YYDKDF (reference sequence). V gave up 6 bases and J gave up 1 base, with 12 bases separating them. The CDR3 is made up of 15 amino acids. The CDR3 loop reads CATRVEPGNTGELFF. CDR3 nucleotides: TGTGCCACCAGAGTAGAGCCTGGGAACACCGGGGAGCTGTTTTTT.

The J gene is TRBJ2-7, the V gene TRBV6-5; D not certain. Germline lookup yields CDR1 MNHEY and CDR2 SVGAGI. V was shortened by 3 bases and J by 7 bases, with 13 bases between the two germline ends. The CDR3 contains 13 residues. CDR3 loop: CASSYVSSREQYF. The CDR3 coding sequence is TGTGCCAGCAGTTATGTCAGTTCGAGAGAGCAGTACTTC.

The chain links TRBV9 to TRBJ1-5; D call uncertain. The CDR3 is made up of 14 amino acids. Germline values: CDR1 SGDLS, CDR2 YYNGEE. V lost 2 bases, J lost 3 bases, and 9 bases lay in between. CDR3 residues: CASSVGRTNQPQHF. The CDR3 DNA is TGTGCCAGCAGCGTGGGCCGGACCAATCAGCCCCAGCATTTT.

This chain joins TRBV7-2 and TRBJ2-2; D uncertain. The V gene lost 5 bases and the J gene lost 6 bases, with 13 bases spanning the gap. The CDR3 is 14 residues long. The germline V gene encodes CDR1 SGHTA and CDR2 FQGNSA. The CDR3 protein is CASSPEGAAGELFF. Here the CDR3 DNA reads TGTGCCAGCAGCCCCGAAGGCGCGGCCGGGGAGCTGTTTTTT.

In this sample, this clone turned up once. The CDR3, as DNA: TGTGCCAGCAGCTTGGCGGAGTACGAGCAGTACTTC. Its protein product is CASSLAEYEQYF. V usage is TRBV5-8 and J usage is TRBJ2-7; unclear D gene. Trimming left V 0 bases short and J 4 bases short, with 5 bases between. The CDR3 length is 12 residues. Germline CDR1 SGHTS, CDR2 YDEGEE.

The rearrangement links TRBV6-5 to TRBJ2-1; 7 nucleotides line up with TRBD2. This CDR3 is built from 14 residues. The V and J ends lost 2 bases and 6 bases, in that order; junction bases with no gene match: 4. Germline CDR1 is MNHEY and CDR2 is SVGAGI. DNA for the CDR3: TGTGCCAGCAGTTACGAGGGAGGGCCCAATGAGCAGTTCTTC. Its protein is CASSYEGGPNEQFF.

DNA for the CDR3: TGTGCCAGCAGCTTCACCCTAGCGGGAAGGAACGAGCAGTACTTC. Amino acid sequence: CASSFTLAGRNEQYF. The chain has TRBV5-4 and TRBJ2-7; the match to TRBD2 covers 9 bases. Trimming at V came to 2 bases and at J to 5 bases, leaving 8 bases not matched to a gene. This CDR3 contains 15 residues. Germline V gene data show CDR1 as SGHNT and CDR2 as YYREEE (reference sequence). Full variable domain (outside the CDR3, taken from reference TRBV5-4 and TRBJ2-7): ETGVTQSPTHLIKTRGQQVTLRCSSQSGHNTVSWYQQALGQGPQFIFQYYREEENGRGNFPPRFSGLQFPNYSSELNVNALELDDSALYLCASSFTLAGRNEQYFGPGTRLTVT.

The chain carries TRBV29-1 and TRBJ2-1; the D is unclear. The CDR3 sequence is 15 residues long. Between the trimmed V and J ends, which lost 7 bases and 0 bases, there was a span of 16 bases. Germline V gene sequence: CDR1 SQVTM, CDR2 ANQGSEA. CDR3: CSDRYELPSYNEQFF. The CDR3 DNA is TGCAGCGATCGATATGAACTTCCCTCCTACAATGAGCAGTTCTTC.

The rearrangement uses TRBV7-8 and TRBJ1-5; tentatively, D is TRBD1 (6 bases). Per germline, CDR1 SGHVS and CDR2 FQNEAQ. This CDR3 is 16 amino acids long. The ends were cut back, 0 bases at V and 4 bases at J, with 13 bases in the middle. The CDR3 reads CASSLAGAQINQPQHF. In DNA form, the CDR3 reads TGTGCCAGCAGCTTAGCGGGGGCACAGATTAATCAGCCCCAGCATTTT.